A single sample is the source of the 16 T cell receptor beta chains below, sequenced in a study of cytomegalovirus exposure and HLA in healthy donors. The PCR employed 60 Vbeta primers together with 13 Jbeta primers. TCRdb's copy holds only in-frame clones and misses some; the assay was immunoSEQ multiplex PCR. The data contain 110,000 or so clones, roughly 80% of them singletons. Sequenced sample: PBMCs. Source of these receptors: a woman between 25 and 40 years old in good health and CMV-seropositive.

This clone was seen just once. V gene TRBV19 combines with J gene TRBJ2-4; tentatively, D is TRBD1 (6 bases). V lost 1 base to trimming and J lost 0 bases, with 13 bases between them. Looked up from germline, CDR1 is LNHDA and CDR2 is SQIVND (reference sequence). The CDR3 contains 17 residues. In DNA, the CDR3 is TGTGCCAGTAGTATAGTATCAGGGGTTCTAGCCAAAAACATTCAGTACTTC. Its protein product is CASSIVSGVLAKNIQYF.

This rearrangement joins TRBV19 to TRBJ1-1, with D perhaps matching TRBD1 (6 bases). The CDR3 covers 13 residues. The V end was cut by 6 bases, the J end by 8 bases, with 16 bases between. Germline V CDR1 and CDR2: LNHDA, SQIVND (reference sequence). This CDR3 reads CASRFGTKPEAFF. The CDR3 DNA reads as TGTGCCAGTAGGTTCGGGACAAAGCCAGAAGCTTTCTTT.

The rearrangement links TRBV9 to TRBJ2-7; possible D gene TRBD1, 6 bases. Per germline, CDR1 SGDLS and CDR2 YYNGEE. This CDR3 spans 14 amino acids. Trimming took off 4 bases at V and 2 bases at J, with 13 bases between the two ends. CDR3 in amino acids: CASSPQGPPYEQYF. CDR3 in DNA: TGTGCCAGCAGCCCCCAGGGGCCCCCCTACGAGCAGTACTTC.

In regard to this clone: Other DNA variants within this sample encode the same CDR3. The gene calls are TRBV2 and TRBJ1-4; TRBD1 aligns across 9 bases. CDR3 length: 16 amino acids. CDR1 and CDR2 from the germline V gene are SNHLY and FYNNEI. Trimming at V came to 5 bases and at J to 5 bases, leaving 9 bases not matched to a gene. CDR3 sequence (DNA): TGTGCCAGCAGTAAAATACTGGGACAGGGCAATGAAAAACTGTTTTTT. It encodes CASSKILGQGNEKLFF.

The V gene is TRBV5-1, the J gene TRBJ2-2, with D possibly TRBD2 on 6 matching bases. Trimming pared 1 base from V and 4 bases from J, leaving 11 bases between. From germline, CDR1 is SGHRS and CDR2 YFSETQ. The CDR3 has 15 amino acids. The CDR3 DNA sequence: TGCGCCAGCAGCTTGTCGGGAGTTTCCACCGGGGAGCTGTTTTTT. Translated, it gives CASSLSGVSTGELFF.

The chain couples TRBV7-9 to TRBJ2-3; D might be TRBD2 (5 bases). The V and J ends lost 4 bases and 2 bases respectively, with 10 bases between them. The V gene's germline CDR1 is SEHNR and CDR2 FQNEAQ (reference sequence). This CDR3 spans 14 amino acids. The CDR3 coding sequence is TGTGCCAGCAGCTCAACGGGGATCACAGATACGCAGTATTTT. Encoded protein: CASSSTGITDTQYF.

This clone has only a few counts. The chain recombines TRBV7-2 with TRBJ1-2; possibly TRBD1 for D (5 bases). The CDR3 is 15 amino acids. V lost 2 bases to trimming and J lost 2 bases, with 12 bases between them. Germline CDR1 and CDR2: SGHTA and FQGNSA. The CDR3 coding sequence is TGTGCCAGCAGCTTACCAGGGCCTCTCAACTATGGCTACACCTTC. Protein sequence: CASSLPGPLNYGYTF.

The chain is built from TRBV5-1 and TRBJ1-4, with 7 bases lining up with TRBD1. The CDR3 is made up of 15 amino acids. From germline, CDR1 is SGHRS and CDR2 YFSETQ. With 6 bases clipped from V and 7 bases from J, the junction kept 12 bases outside the gene matches. The CDR3 is CASTDKTGTAEKLFF. The DNA for the CDR3 is TGCGCCAGCACCGATAAGACAGGGACGGCTGAAAAACTGTTTTTT.

The chain employs TRBV13 and TRBJ2-1; maybe TRBD2 (7 bases). This CDR3 is 14 amino acids long. Trimming removed 6 bases from V and 7 bases from J, with 16 bases in between. Germline V gene data show CDR1 as PRHDT and CDR2 as FYEKMQ (reference sequence). CDR3 DNA sequence: TGTGCCAGCAGGAGGGGGGGGGAGAGGAATGAGCAGTTCTTC. Amino acids: CASRRGGERNEQFF.

The chain joins TRBV5-1 to TRBJ1-6, with D possibly matching TRBD1 (6 bases). Germline CDR1 reads SGHRS; CDR2 reads YFSETQ. V dropped 5 bases and J dropped 10 bases, with 13 bases sitting between them. The CDR3 spans 13 residues. CDR3 loop: CASRRTEDSPLHF. CDR3 coding DNA: TGCGCCAGCAGGAGGACAGAGGACTCACCCCTCCACTTT.

V gene TRBV19 combines with J gene TRBJ2-1; 12 positions match TRBD2. The junction had 4 bases not matched to a gene; V was cut back by 6 bases and J by 4 bases. Germline CDR1 and CDR2: LNHDA and SQIVND (reference sequence). The CDR3 has 15 amino acids. Written as DNA, the CDR3 is TGTGCCAGTAGAACTAGCGGGGGGCCTTACAATGAGCAGTTCTTC. This sequence encodes CASRTSGGPYNEQFF.

This sequence joins TRBV10-3 and TRBJ1-2; 8 nucleotides match TRBD1. Germline assignment: CDR1 ENHRY and CDR2 SYGVKD. V gave up 3 bases and J gave up 8 bases; unmatched junction bases: 11. The CDR3 consists of 15 residues. CDR3 sequence reads: CAISELDRVSGGYTF. CDR3 bases: TGTGCCATCAGTGAATTGGACAGGGTGTCGGGAGGCTACACCTTC.

The gene calls are TRBV28 and TRBJ1-5; 7 nucleotides align to TRBD1. The CDR3 sequence is 16 residues long. Germline trimming cut 6 bases from V and 1 base from J; bases unmatched to any gene: 9. The V gene's germline CDR1 is MDHEN and CDR2 SYDVKM. The CDR3 here is CASRPTGVRSNQPQHF. CDR3 coding DNA: TGTGCCAGCAGGCCAACAGGGGTGAGGAGCAATCAGCCCCAGCATTTT.

This clone has more than one count but fewer than ten. The chain has TRBV5-1 and TRBJ2-7, with TRBD1 as a possible D gene (8 bases). The V gene's germline CDR1 is SGHRS and CDR2 YFSETQ. V lost 0 bases, J lost 7 bases, and 26 bases lay in between. The CDR3 totals 18 residues. CDR3 region: CASSLGELQGGRLHEQYF. In nucleotides, the CDR3 is TGCGCCAGCAGCTTGGGGGAGTTACAGGGGGGGCGGTTGCATGAGCAGTACTTC.

The chain recombines TRBV5-1 with TRBJ1-3; tentatively, D is TRBD1 (6 bases). Per germline, CDR1 SGHRS and CDR2 YFSETQ. The V and J ends lost 2 bases and 1 base respectively, with 7 bases between them. This CDR3 spans 14 amino acids. CDR3 DNA sequence: TGCGCCAGCAGCTTACAGGGATCTGGAAACACCATATATTTT. It yields the protein CASSLQGSGNTIYF.

The rearrangement links TRBV19 to TRBJ2-7; TRBD2 matches 12 bases. Germline CDR1 and CDR2: LNHDA and SQIVND (reference sequence). V shed 3 bases and J 6 bases; nucleotides not matched to a gene: 6. This CDR3 contains 15 residues. The DNA of the CDR3 is TGTGCCAGTAGTATGGCTAGCGGGGGGGCATTCGAGCAGTACTTC. Protein product: CASSMASGGAFEQYF.